Following are 14 T cell receptor beta chains from one sample sequenced in a study of early T cells in non-severe SARS-CoV-2 infection. TCRdb re-called the 5' RACE reads through MiXCR, storing one row per CDR3 protein. The sample records about 61,000 distinct CDR3 sequences, about a tenth being singletons. The sequencing sample was made of whole blood. These receptors all stem from an adult who was a healthcare worker with PCR-confirmed SARS-CoV-2 infection or an uninfected control (not recorded which).

Many counts were recorded for this clonotype. Germline is not matched at one junction end, which may reflect a read error. The V gene is TRBV11-2, the J gene TRBJ2-1; D could derive from TRBD1 or TRBD2 (5 bases each). The germline V gene encodes CDR1 SGHAT and CDR2 FQNNGV. This CDR3 has 19 residues. The CDR3 DNA follows: TGTGCCAGCAGCCTAGAACTAGGGGTATTATCAAAAAACTACAATGAGCAGTTCTTC. The encoded protein is CASSLELGVLSKNYNEQFF.

In its sample, this clonotype was seen a few times. V usage is TRBV11-2 and J usage is TRBJ2-1; TRBD1 might be the D (6 bases). The germline V gene has CDR1 SGHAT and CDR2 FQNNGV. V lost 1 base and J 5 bases, leaving 12 bases between the germline ends. The CDR3 contains 15 residues. Written as DNA, the CDR3 is TGTGCCAGCAGCTTAGGACAGGCCTACCACAATGAGCAGTTCTTC. Protein product: CASSLGQAYHNEQFF.

This clonotype was recorded many times. V and J are TRBV29-1 and TRBJ2-7; D possibly uses TRBD1 or TRBD2 (5 bases each). CDR1 and CDR2 (germline): SQVTM, ANQGSEA. Trimming stripped 5 bases from V and 5 bases from J, with 13 bases between. The CDR3 is 12 amino acids. The CDR3 nucleotides read TGCAGCGTTACGGGACCAGGCGACGAGCAGTACTTC. Its protein product is CSVTGPGDEQYF.

This clonotype was counted many times. The chain uses TRBV7-9 and TRBJ2-7; 9 nucleotides line up with TRBD2. The CDR3 extends over 14 amino acids. Germline V gene data show CDR1 as SEHNR and CDR2 as FQNEAQ (reference sequence). Trimming at V came to 1 base and at J to 7 bases, leaving 5 bases not matched to a gene. The CDR3 DNA follows: TGTGCCAGCAGCTTAGGGCTAGCGGGGTCTGAGCAGTACTTC. It codes for CASSLGLAGSEQYF.

This clonotype occurred many times. The rearrangement joins TRBV29-1 to TRBJ1-1; TRBD1 might be the D (5 bases). Trimming took off 5 bases at V and 6 bases at J, with 13 bases between the two ends. Germline assignment: CDR1 SQVTM and CDR2 ANQGSEA. The CDR3 spans 12 residues. The CDR3, as DNA: TGCAGCGTTCTCGTGACGGGGCCTGAAGCTTTCTTT. Translating gives CSVLVTGPEAFF.

In this sample, this clonotype turned up a few times. The chain employs TRBV29-1 and TRBJ2-7; TRBD2 aligns across 7 bases. The V segment lost 4 bases and the J segment 0 bases; nucleotides outside the gene matches: 3. The CDR3 consists of 13 residues. The germline V gene encodes CDR1 SQVTM and CDR2 ANQGSEA. CDR3 sequence (DNA): TGCAGCGTTGGGGGCGGGGGCTCCTACGAGCAGTACTTC. This encodes CSVGGGGSYEQYF.

This clonotype has just a few counts. The V call is TRBV12-3 or TRBV12-4, the J call TRBJ1-5; the match to TRBD1 covers 9 bases. The CDR3 length is 14 residues. Germline trimming cut 6 bases from V and 6 bases from J; bases unmatched to any gene: 6. Written as DNA, the CDR3 is TGTGCCAGCAGCGAGACAGGGGGACTTCAGCCCCAGCATTTT. Amino acid sequence: CASSETGGLQPQHF.

The sample holds a few counts of this clonotype. The chain uses TRBV4-1 and TRBJ2-1, with D tentatively TRBD1 (6 bases). Trimming pared 3 bases from V and 10 bases from J, leaving 16 bases between. CDR1 is MGHRA, CDR2 YSYEKL, per germline. The CDR3 has 14 residues. For the CDR3, the DNA is TGCGCCAGCAGCCATCGGGACACCAACCCAGAGCAGTTCTTC. Its protein product is CASSHRDTNPEQFF.

Many counts were recorded for this clonotype. This chain uses TRBV7-9 with TRBJ1-2, with D perhaps matching TRBD1 (6 bases). Deletions cut 5 bases from V and 8 bases from J, with 15 bases between. The CDR3 extends over 13 amino acids. The V gene's germline CDR1 is SEHNR and CDR2 FQNEAQ (reference sequence). CDR3 protein: CASSTHAGDGYTF. The CDR3 DNA reads TGTGCCAGCAGCACACACGCAGGGGACGGCTACACCTTC.

This clonotype has at least ten counts. J is TRBJ2-5 and V is TRBV18; D is unclear. V was trimmed by 3 bases and J by 1 base, leaving 6 bases between them. Germline V gene lookup returns CDR1 KGHSH and CDR2 LQKENI. This CDR3 has 13 amino acids. The CDR3 DNA reads as TGTGCCAGCTCACCGGGTACCCAAGAGACCCAGTACTTC. Translation gives CASSPGTQETQYF.

This clonotype was picked up a small number of times. V is TRBV6-2 or TRBV6-3 and J is TRBJ1-5, with D possibly matching TRBD1 (6 bases). V was trimmed by 2 bases and J by 2 bases, leaving 16 bases between them. Germline V gene sequence: CDR1 MNHEY, CDR2 SVGEGT. The CDR3 is 17 residues long. Here the CDR3 DNA reads TGTGCCAGCAGTTACCCCGGGCAGGGGAAGGGCAATCAGCCCCAGCATTTT. It yields the protein CASSYPGQGKGNQPQHF.

At least ten counts were recorded for this clonotype. The CDR3 here is CASSYPDPNTEAFF. CDR3 DNA sequence: TGTGCCAGCAGCTACCCTGATCCGAACACTGAAGCTTTCTTT. This chain connects TRBV11-2 to TRBJ1-1; unclear D gene. CDR1 is SGHAT, CDR2 FQNNGV, per germline. Trimming removed 4 bases at V and 1 base at J, with 10 bases between. The CDR3 sequence is 14 residues long.

This clonotype was counted a few times. The gene calls are TRBV10-3 and TRBJ2-1, with D perhaps matching TRBD1 (6 bases). Germline V gene data show CDR1 as ENHRY and CDR2 as SYGVKD. The CDR3 sequence is 15 residues long. Trimming removed 2 bases from V and 0 bases from J, with 8 bases in between. In nucleotides, the CDR3 is TGTGCCATCAGTGAGGACAGGAGCTCCTACAATGAGCAGTTCTTC. Amino acids: CAISEDRSSYNEQFF.

This clonotype was observed many times. This chain's CDR3 is CASSEAFTGAKNIQYF. The DNA of the CDR3 is TGTGCCAGCAGTGAAGCCTTTACAGGAGCCAAAAACATTCAGTACTTC. V and J are TRBV2 and TRBJ2-4; maybe TRBD1 (5 bases). The V end was cut by 0 bases, the J end by 0 bases, with 9 bases between. Germline V gives CDR1 SNHLY, CDR2 FYNNEI. This CDR3 region has 16 residues.